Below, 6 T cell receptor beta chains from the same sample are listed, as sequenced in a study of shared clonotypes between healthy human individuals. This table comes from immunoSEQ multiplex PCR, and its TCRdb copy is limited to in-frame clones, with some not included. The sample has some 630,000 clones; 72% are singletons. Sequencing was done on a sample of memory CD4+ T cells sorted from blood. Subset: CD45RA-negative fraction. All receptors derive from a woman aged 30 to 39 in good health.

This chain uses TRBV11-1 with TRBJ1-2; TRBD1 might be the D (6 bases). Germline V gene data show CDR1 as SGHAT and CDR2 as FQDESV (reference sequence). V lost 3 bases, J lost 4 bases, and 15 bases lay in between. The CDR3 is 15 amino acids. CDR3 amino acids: CASSFFPGAGYGYTF. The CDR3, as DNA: TGTGCCAGCAGCTTTTTCCCGGGGGCAGGCTATGGCTACACCTTC.

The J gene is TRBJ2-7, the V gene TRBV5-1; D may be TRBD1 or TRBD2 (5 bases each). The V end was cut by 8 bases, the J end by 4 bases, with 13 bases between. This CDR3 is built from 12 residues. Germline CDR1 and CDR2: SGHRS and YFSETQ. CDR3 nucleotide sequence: TGCGCCAGTAGCGACAGCGCATACGAGCAGTACTTC. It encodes CASSDSAYEQYF. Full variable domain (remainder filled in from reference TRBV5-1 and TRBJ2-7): KAGVTQTPRYLIKTRGQQVTLSCSPISGHRSVSWYQQTPGQGLQFLFEYFSETQRNKGNFPGRFSGRQFSNSRSEMNVSTLELGDSALYLCASSDSAYEQYFGPGTRLTVT.

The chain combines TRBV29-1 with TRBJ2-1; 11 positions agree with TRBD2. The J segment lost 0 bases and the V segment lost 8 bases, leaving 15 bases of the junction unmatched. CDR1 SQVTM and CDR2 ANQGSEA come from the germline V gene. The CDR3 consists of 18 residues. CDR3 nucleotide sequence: TGCAGCACTCGACCCGGGGGACTAGCGGTTAGCTCCTACAATGAGCAGTTCTTC. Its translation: CSTRPGGLAVSSYNEQFF.

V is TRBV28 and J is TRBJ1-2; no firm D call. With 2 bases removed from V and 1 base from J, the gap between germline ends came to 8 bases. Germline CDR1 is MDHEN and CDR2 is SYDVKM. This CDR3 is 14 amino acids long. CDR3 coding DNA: TGTGCCAGCAGTTTAGTGGCAGTTAACTATGGCTACACCTTC. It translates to CASSLVAVNYGYTF.

The CDR3 loop is CASSGSRKMKEEQFF. The CDR3 DNA reads as TGTGCCAGCAGCGGGTCTAGGAAGATGAAGGAAGAGCAGTTCTTC. The V gene is TRBV7-9, the J gene TRBJ2-1; D unclear. Germline loops: CDR1 SEHNR, CDR2 FQNEAQ (reference sequence). This CDR3 is 15 amino acids long. V dropped 5 bases and J dropped 10 bases, with 21 bases sitting between them.

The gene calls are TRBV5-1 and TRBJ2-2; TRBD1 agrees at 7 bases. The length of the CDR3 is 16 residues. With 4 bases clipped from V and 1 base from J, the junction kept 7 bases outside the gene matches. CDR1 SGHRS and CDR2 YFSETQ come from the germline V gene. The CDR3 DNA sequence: TGCGCCAGCAGCGGGGGACAGACTTTGAACACCGGGGAGCTGTTTTTT. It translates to CASSGGQTLNTGELFF.